What follows are 15 T cell receptor beta chains derived from one specimen sequenced in a study of T cells in Graves' hyperthyroidism and ophthalmopathy. Amplification targeted TCR beta CDR3 regions from RNA transcripts. TCR CDR3 underwent first-round RT-PCR with the HTBI primer set. TCRdb reprocessed the multiplex PCR reads via MiXCR and lists one record per CDR3 protein. The sample consists of 550,000 to 600,000 distinct CDR3 sequences, approximately 15% of them appearing once. Sequenced: blood. Receptor source: a woman aged 18-35 years with Graves' ophthalmopathy.

This clonotype occurred many times. The chain is built from TRBV7-9 and TRBJ1-1; 12 bases align to TRBD1. Germline assignment: CDR1 SEHNR and CDR2 FQNEAQ (reference sequence). This CDR3 is built from 16 residues. V trimming: 5 bases; J trimming: 1 base; junction bases outside the gene matches: 5. CDR3 loop: CASSPPGQGANTEAFF. For the CDR3, the DNA is TGTGCCAGCAGCCCACCGGGACAGGGGGCGAACACTGAAGCTTTCTTT.

This clonotype was observed at least ten times. J is TRBJ1-1 and V is TRBV27; TRBD1 might be the D (5 bases). In germline, CDR1 is MNHEY, CDR2 SMNVEV (reference sequence). V lost 2 bases to trimming and J lost 1 base, with 8 bases between them. CDR3 size: 14 residues. This CDR3 reads CASSLLGGNTEAFF. CDR3 in DNA: TGTGCCAGCAGTTTACTGGGGGGGAACACTGAAGCTTTCTTT.

This clonotype was detected many times. A much larger clone is a single base away; this may be a read error. The chain recombines TRBV7-8 with TRBJ2-2; D not resolved. The CDR3 is made up of 14 amino acids. V gave up 1 base and J gave up 3 bases, with 6 bases separating them. The germline V gene has CDR1 SGHVS and CDR2 FQNEAQ. CDR3 sequence reads: CASSLGWDTGELFF. The CDR3, as DNA: TGTGCCAGCAGCTTAGGCTGGGACACCGGGGAGCTGTTTTTT.

This clonotype was counted many times. This sequence joins TRBV20-1 and TRBJ2-3; TRBD2 matches at 7 bases. CDR1 DFQATT and CDR2 SNEGSKA come from the germline V gene (reference sequence). After removal of 4 bases from V and 4 bases from J, the junction contained 5 bases not matched to a gene. The CDR3 has 13 amino acids. The CDR3 loop reads CSAKREEADTQYF. The CDR3 DNA reads TGCAGTGCTAAACGGGAGGAGGCAGATACGCAGTATTTT.

In its sample, this clonotype was seen many times. This chain connects TRBV2 to TRBJ2-1; TRBD1 or TRBD2 may be the D gene (5 bases each). This CDR3 is 18 amino acids long. The ends were cut back, 2 bases at V and 13 bases at J, with 30 bases in the middle. Germline-derived CDR1 and CDR2 are SNHLY and FYNNEI. The CDR3 DNA reads TGTGCCAGCAGTGAATTCGTATCGGCAGGGACCTCCCCTTATTCCCAGTTCTTC. Translation gives CASSEFVSAGTSPYSQFF.

J is TRBJ2-3 and V is TRBV30, with TRBD2 matching over 13 bases. The CDR3 loop spans 18 amino acids. CDR1 is GTSNPN and CDR2 is SVGIG in the germline V gene (reference sequence). V dropped 7 bases and J dropped 0; count of bases not matched to a gene: 13. Here the CDR3 reads CAFRTSGRDLWSTDTQYF. CDR3 coding DNA: TGTGCCTTCCGGACTAGCGGGAGAGACCTGTGGAGCACAGATACGCAGTATTTT.

This clonotype was observed many times. The V call is TRBV2, the J call TRBJ2-3; D ambiguous. The CDR3 consists of 12 residues. Germline V gene data show CDR1 as SNHLY and CDR2 as FYNNEI. With 5 bases removed from V and 7 bases from J, the gap between germline ends came to 10 bases. Written as DNA, the CDR3 is TGTGCCAGCAGTAGACTCGTCTATACGCAGTATTTT. This sequence encodes CASSRLVYTQYF.

This clonotype was found a few times. The chain employs TRBV9 and TRBJ1-6; D not resolved. This CDR3 is 12 amino acids long. The V and J ends lost 4 bases and 7 bases respectively, with 6 bases between them. Germline-derived CDR1 and CDR2 are SGDLS and YYNGEE. CDR3 amino acids: CASSIQNSPLHF. The CDR3 DNA follows: TGTGCCAGCAGCATCCAAAATTCACCCCTCCACTTT.

This clonotype was seen many times. This chain links TRBV28 with TRBJ2-7; TRBD2 aligns across 7 bases. The V and J ends lost 6 bases and 0 bases, in that order; junction bases with no gene match: 5. The CDR3 is 14 amino acids. CDR1 is MDHEN, CDR2 SYDVKM, per germline. CDR3 bases: TGTGCCAGCAGCAATGGGAGGGTCTCCTACGAGCAGTACTTC. The encoded protein is CASSNGRVSYEQYF.

This clonotype was counted a few times. J is TRBJ2-7 and V is TRBV29-1; D may be TRBD1 (5 bases). The length of the CDR3 is 13 residues. Germline V gene lookup returns CDR1 SQVTM and CDR2 ANQGSEA. V was trimmed by 0 bases and J by 4 bases, leaving 10 bases between them. The CDR3, as DNA: TGCAGCGTTGAAGAGGGATCAGGGTACGAGCAGTACTTC. It yields the protein CSVEEGSGYEQYF.

The rearrangement joins TRBV7-9 to TRBJ2-1; tentative D call: TRBD2 (6 bases). The germline V gene has CDR1 SEHNR and CDR2 FQNEAQ (reference sequence). The CDR3 length is 16 residues. The V end was cut by 5 bases, the J end by 0 bases, with 14 bases between. The CDR3 reads CASSNRGGNSYNEQFF. In DNA, the CDR3 is TGTGCCAGCAGCAATCGCGGAGGGAACTCCTACAATGAGCAGTTCTTC.

Only a few counts were recorded for this clonotype. The V gene is TRBV19, the J gene TRBJ2-7; the match to TRBD2 covers 11 bases. Per germline, CDR1 LNHDA and CDR2 SQIVND (reference sequence). The CDR3 length is 15 residues. V dropped 0 bases and J dropped 7; count of bases not matched to a gene: 5. The CDR3 sequence: CASSIELAGVSEQYF. CDR3 in DNA: TGTGCCAGTAGTATAGAACTAGCGGGAGTCTCTGAGCAGTACTTC.

In this sample, this clonotype turned up many times. The chain combines TRBV7-9 with TRBJ2-5; a possible D gene is TRBD1 (6 bases). Germline values: CDR1 SEHNR, CDR2 FQNEAQ (reference sequence). V dropped 3 bases and J dropped 2 bases, with 16 bases sitting between them. The CDR3 loop spans 16 amino acids. The chain's CDR3 is CASSFPPGTKQETQYF. The DNA of the CDR3 is TGTGCCAGCAGCTTCCCGCCCGGGACAAAACAAGAGACCCAGTACTTC.

This clonotype appeared many times. The rearrangement joins TRBV2 to TRBJ2-4; D ambiguous. The CDR3 extends over 14 amino acids. Germline CDR1 SNHLY, CDR2 FYNNEI. V was cut by 3 bases and J by 0 bases, with 6 bases left in between. The DNA for the CDR3 is TGTGCCAGCAGTGAGAGAATAGCCAAAAACATTCAGTACTTC. Protein product: CASSERIAKNIQYF.

In its sample, this clonotype was seen many times. Here the CDR3 reads CASGLTEHEKLFF. Here the CDR3 DNA reads TGTGCCAGCGGATTGACAGAGCATGAAAAACTGTTTTTT. This rearrangement joins TRBV28 to TRBJ1-4; D is possibly TRBD1 (5 bases). With 8 bases removed from V and 6 bases from J, the gap between germline ends came to 13 bases. Germline CDR1 is MDHEN and CDR2 is SYDVKM. The CDR3 has 13 amino acids.